This TCR beta chain was recorded in a study of CD8 T cells in Susac syndrome. CDR1 and CDR2 from the germline V gene are SGDLS and YYNGEE. The V end was cut by 0 bases, the J end by 0 bases, with 13 bases between. The CDR3 is 17 residues long. Random hexamers were used to reverse transcribe the RNA input (roughly 0.5 to 1 ug). Amplification of the TCR beta CDR3 was carried out by immunoSEQ multiplex PCR, which spanned a total of 54 Vbeta and 13 Jbeta segments. TCRdb fed the immunoSEQ multiplex PCR reads into MiXCR, producing one record per CDR3 protein. The table lists roughly 89,000 distinct CDR3 sequences, about 96% of them singletons.

The TCR comes from a human donor with Susac syndrome. V gene TRBV9 combines with J gene TRBJ2-1; D unclear. The sample was CD8+ T cells from PBMCs. As DNA, the CDR3 is TGTGCCAGCAGCGTAGGGGGTAGCCAGAGCTCCTACAATGAGCAGTTCTTC. As protein: CASSVGGSQSSYNEQFF.